One and the same sample provided the 7 T cell receptor beta chains below, sequenced in a study of blood T cells in healthy people across ages. Primers used in a second PCR of roughly 6 to 11 cycles were a sample-barcoded 5' primer and a J-beta primer mix. TCRdb reprocessed the 5' RACE reads via MiXCR and lists one record per CDR3 protein. The sample yields approximately 1,700,000 distinct CDR3 sequences, more than 35% seen once. The sequencing input was blood. All receptors derive from a human donor in good health.

V is TRBV7-2 and J is TRBJ2-7; 8 bases align to TRBD2. This CDR3 region has 14 residues. Looked up from germline, CDR1 is SGHTA and CDR2 is FQGNSA. The junction had 4 bases not matched to a gene; V was cut back by 5 bases and J by 1 base. CDR3 DNA sequence: TGTGCCAGCAGCAAACTAGCGGCATCCTACGAGCAGTACTTC. Protein: CASSKLAASYEQYF.

The chain carries TRBV14 and TRBJ2-1; maybe TRBD1 (5 bases). CDR3 length: 15 amino acids. V was shortened by 2 bases and J by 5 bases, with 13 bases between the two germline ends. The germline V gene encodes CDR1 SGHDN and CDR2 FVKESK. The CDR3: CASSQRQLRDNEQFF. The CDR3 DNA sequence: TGTGCCAGCAGCCAAAGACAGCTTAGGGACAATGAGCAGTTCTTC.

The chain recombines TRBV20-1 with TRBJ2-1; TRBD2 agrees at 12 bases. Per the germline V gene, CDR1 is DFQATT and CDR2 is SNEGSKA (reference sequence). The CDR3 spans 14 residues. After removal of 3 bases from V and 9 bases from J, the junction contained 6 bases not matched to a gene. CDR3: CSASGLAGIIEQFF. In DNA, the CDR3 is TGCAGTGCTAGTGGACTAGCGGGGATAATTGAGCAGTTCTTC.

Turning to this clonotype: At one end the junction does not follow the germline gene, possibly because of a read error. The chain carries TRBV29-1 and TRBJ2-7; D is tentatively TRBD1 or TRBD2 (6 bases each). Germline values: CDR1 SQVTM, CDR2 ANQGSEA. The CDR3 loop spans 13 amino acids. For the CDR3, the DNA is TGCAACGTTGGAGGGGGTTTCTTGGACGAGCAGTACTTC. It is translated as CNVGGGFLDEQYF.

The J gene is TRBJ2-1, the V gene TRBV7-6, with 8 positions matching TRBD1. Germline V CDR1 and CDR2: SGHVS, FNYEAQ. V was pared by 4 bases and J by 7 bases, with 6 bases of the junction left unmatched. CDR3 length: 14 residues. CDR3 coding DNA: TGTGCCAGCAGCTCCTGGACAGGGAAGAATGAGCAGTTCTTC. It codes for CASSSWTGKNEQFF.

The sample holds a few counts of this clonotype. CDR3 protein: CASSQAAERYTQYF. DNA of the CDR3: TGCGCCAGCAGCCAAGCGGCAGAACGGTATACGCAGTATTTT. V usage is TRBV4-3 and J usage is TRBJ2-3; D gene uncertain. CDR3 length: 14 residues. Germline-derived CDR1 and CDR2 are LGHNA and YSLEER. V dropped 1 base and J dropped 7 bases, with 12 bases sitting between them.

This clonotype was observed at least ten times. V is TRBV29-1 and J is TRBJ2-7; D perhaps matches TRBD2 (5 bases). Germline loops: CDR1 SQVTM, CDR2 ANQGSEA. V lost 7 bases, J lost 5 bases, and 12 bases lay in between. The CDR3 length is 11 residues. The chain's CDR3 is CSASRSDEQYF. CDR3 coding DNA: TGCAGCGCTAGCCGGAGCGACGAGCAGTACTTC.